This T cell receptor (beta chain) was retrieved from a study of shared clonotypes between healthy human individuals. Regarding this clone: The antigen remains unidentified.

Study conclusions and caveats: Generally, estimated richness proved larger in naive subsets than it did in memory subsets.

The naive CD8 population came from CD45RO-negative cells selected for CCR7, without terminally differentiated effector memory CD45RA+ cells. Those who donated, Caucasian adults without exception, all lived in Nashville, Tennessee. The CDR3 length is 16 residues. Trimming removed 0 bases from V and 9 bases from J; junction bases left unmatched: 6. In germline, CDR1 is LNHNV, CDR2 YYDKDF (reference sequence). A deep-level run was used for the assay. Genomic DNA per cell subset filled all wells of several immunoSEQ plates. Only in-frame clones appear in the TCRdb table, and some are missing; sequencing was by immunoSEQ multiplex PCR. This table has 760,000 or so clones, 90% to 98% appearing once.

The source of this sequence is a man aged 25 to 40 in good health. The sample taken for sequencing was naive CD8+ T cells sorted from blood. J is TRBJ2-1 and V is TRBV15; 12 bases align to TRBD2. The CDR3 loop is CATSRDSSGRGSEQFF. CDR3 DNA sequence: TGTGCCACCAGCAGAGATTCTAGCGGGAGGGGTAGTGAGCAGTTCTTC.